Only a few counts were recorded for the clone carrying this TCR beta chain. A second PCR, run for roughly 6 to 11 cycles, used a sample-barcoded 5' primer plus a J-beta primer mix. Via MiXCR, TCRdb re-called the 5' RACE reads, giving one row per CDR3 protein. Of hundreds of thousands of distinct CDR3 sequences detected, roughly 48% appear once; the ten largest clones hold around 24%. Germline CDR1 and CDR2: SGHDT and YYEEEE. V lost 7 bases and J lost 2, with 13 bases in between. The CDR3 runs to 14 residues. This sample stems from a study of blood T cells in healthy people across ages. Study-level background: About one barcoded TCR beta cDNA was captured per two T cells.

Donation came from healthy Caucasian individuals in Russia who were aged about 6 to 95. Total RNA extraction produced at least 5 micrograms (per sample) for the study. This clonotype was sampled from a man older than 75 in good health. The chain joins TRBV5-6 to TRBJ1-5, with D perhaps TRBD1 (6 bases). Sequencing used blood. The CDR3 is CASRRRGGNQPQHF. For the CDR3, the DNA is TGTGCCAGCCGTCGCAGGGGTGGCAATCAGCCCCAGCATTTT.